This T cell receptor beta chain was identified in a study of glioma-infiltrating T cells after dendritic cell vaccination. Study-wide context: Autologous tumor lysate-pulsed dendritic cell vaccination was given between about 2002 and 2012. Patients received three intradermal dendritic cell vaccine injections at biweekly intervals.

Noted time point: after dendritic cell vaccination, including at tumor progression/relapse. PBMC sampling occurred before vaccination, two weeks after the third dose, and at progression. V was shortened by 4 bases and J by 7 bases, with 14 bases between the two germline ends. This CDR3 comprises 15 residues. Germline V gene lookup returns CDR1 SNHLY and CDR2 FYNNEI. The PCR used 60 V beta and 13 J beta primers. Repertoires were generated with immunoSEQ multiplex PCR, while TCRdb's copy carries only in-frame clones and drops some. The sample has 55,000 to 75,000 clones; roughly four fifths are singletons.

The TCR sequence derives from a human donor with glioblastoma. The V call is TRBV2, the J call TRBJ1-6; no clear D gene. Sequenced material: blood, taken after dendritic cell vaccination. CDR3 bases: TGTGCCAGCAGTGGTAGAGCGGTTTACAATTCACCCCTCCACTTT. This gives the protein CASSGRAVYNSPLHF.